This T cell receptor (beta chain) was sequenced during a study of T cell changes during pregnancy in multiple sclerosis. The repertoire was sequenced with immunoSEQ multiplex PCR; TCRdb's copy has only in-frame clones and lacks some. The sample comprises 70,000 to 75,000 clones, 75% to 90% of which are singletons, and less than 4% rests with the top ten. This CDR3 spans 16 amino acids. Germline values: CDR1 MDHEN, CDR2 SYDVKM. V lost 7 bases and J lost 0; bases outside the gene matches: 8. The chain recombines TRBV28 with TRBJ2-1; 8 bases agree with TRBD1. The sequence came from a female donor with multiple sclerosis, enrolled in a pregnancy study. The specimen comprised peripheral blood, sampled before pregnancy. The CDR3 nucleotides read TGTGCCAGCATCAGGACAGGGCCGAGCTCCTACAATGAGCAGTTCTTC. Protein product: CASIRTGPSSYNEQFF.